The next 5 T cell receptor beta chains were all read from a single sample in a study of sequential checkpoint blockade in melanoma (dated by TCRdb to about 2019). The method was the immunoSEQ multiplex PCR assay. Here the immuneACCESS table is served through TCRdb, limited to in-frame sequences with V and J called. Missing clones are a known gap in these copies; in checked studies unresolved V genes cover under half, and the rest lacks a known reason. The sample data list some 9,600 clones, and approximately 80% of these were observed just once. The ten largest clones add up to approximately 50% of the sample. This specimen's treatment or condition label, interpreted: randomized to nivolumab then ipilimumab (arm A) or the reverse (arm B). This material consisted of CD8+ T cells sorted from blood (inferred from file names), taken from a patient given nivolumab and ipilimumab in sequence. Receptors originate from a human donor with melanoma.

The J gene is TRBJ2-6, the V gene TRBV5-6; perhaps TRBD1 as D (6 bases). This CDR3 region has 15 residues. V lost 5 bases and J 1 base, leaving 10 bases between the germline ends. Germline V CDR1 and CDR2: SGHDT, YYEEEE. The chain's CDR3 is CASRVQGSGANVLTF. Here the CDR3 DNA reads TGTGCCAGCAGGGTACAGGGATCTGGGGCCAACGTCCTGACTTTC.

The rearrangement joins TRBV7-6 to TRBJ2-7; D gene unclear. The germline V gene encodes CDR1 SGHVS and CDR2 FNYEAQ. CDR3 length: 14 amino acids. V gave up 4 bases and J gave up 3 bases, with 13 bases separating them. The CDR3 reads CASSSNLGVYEQYF. The CDR3 region has the DNA TGTGCCAGCAGCTCCAACCTAGGAGTCTACGAGCAGTACTTC.

The chain carries TRBV28 and TRBJ1-5; 9 nucleotides match TRBD1. CDR1 and CDR2 from the germline V gene are MDHEN and SYDVKM. V lost 4 bases to trimming and J lost 3 bases; unmatched junction nucleotides: 7. The CDR3 is 16 amino acids. The CDR3 nucleotides are TGTGCCAGCAGTTCCCTACAGGGGGCGCACAATCAGCCCCAGCATTTT. Protein product: CASSSLQGAHNQPQHF.

DNA of the CDR3: TGTGCCAGCAGCCAACCGGGACAGTCAAAGAATCAGCCCCAGCATTTT. Its protein is CASSQPGQSKNQPQHF. The chain combines TRBV5-8 with TRBJ1-5; 7 nucleotides agree with TRBD1. The germline V gene has CDR1 SGHTS and CDR2 YDEGEE. The junction had 11 bases not matched to a gene; V was cut back by 4 bases and J by 4 bases. The length of the CDR3 is 16 residues.

The CDR3 reads CASSPLLQSLHF. The CDR3 DNA sequence: TGTGCCAGCAGTCCCCTTTTGCAGTCCCTCCACTTT. The chain couples TRBV28 to TRBJ1-6; D unclear. Germline CDR1 is MDHEN and CDR2 is SYDVKM. This CDR3 is 12 amino acids long. V gave up 5 bases and J gave up 14 bases, with 13 bases separating them.